This section outlines one TCR beta chain sequence together with its context. This entry comes from a study of response to subunit inactivated influenza vaccine. Via MiXCR, TCRdb re-called the RT-PCR reads, giving one row per CDR3 protein. Of about 190,000 distinct CDR3 sequences in the sample, roughly 14% are singletons; the top ten hold approximately 30%. Germline V gene lookup returns CDR1 LGHDT and CDR2 YNNKEL (reference sequence). Trimming shortened V by 0 bases and J by 2 bases, and 11 bases separated the two germline ends. The CDR3 runs 15 residues. This chain uses TRBV3-1 with TRBJ2-7; maybe TRBD1 (5 bases). Sequencing was performed on CD8+ T cells sorted from PBMCs, taken about 5 days after vaccination. The clonotype originates from a man in his fifties or sixties who received an inactivated influenza vaccine. The DNA of the CDR3 is TGTGCCAGCAGCCAAGAGTTAGGGGTGCCCTACGAGCAGTACTTC. Translated, it gives CASSQELGVPYEQYF.